This T cell receptor beta chain was profiled in a study of beta chain features in type 1 diabetes. Donors underwent one heparinised blood draw, 95 to 150 mL on average. Sorting of CD4+ naive, central memory, regulatory and stem cell-like memory cells was performed via CD45RO/CCR7/CD25/CD127/CD95/CD27. Germline V gene data show CDR1 as GTSNPN and CDR2 as SVGIG (reference sequence). Trimming took 2 bases from V and 6 from J; bases not matched to a gene: 8. CDR3 length: 16 amino acids. Study conclusions and caveats: TCRB CDR3s were moderately but significantly shorter in Type 1 diabetes patients in all four CD4+ subsets.

cDNA synthesis used the whole RNA isolate, giving expressed TCRB sequences. Repertoires were generated with immunoSEQ multiplex PCR, while TCRdb's copy carries only in-frame clones and drops some. Among 350,000 to 450,000 clones listed, about 16% were seen once. Note on this clone: Its specificity is not known.

The TCR sequence derives from a woman younger than 30 in good health. The rearrangement uses TRBV30 and TRBJ2-3; 13 nucleotides agree with TRBD2. Sequencing was carried out using naive CD4+ T cells from blood. CDR3 sequence (DNA): TGTGCCTGGAGTAGAGGACTAGCGGGAGTTAGGGATACGCAGTATTTT. Encoded protein: CAWSRGLAGVRDTQYF.